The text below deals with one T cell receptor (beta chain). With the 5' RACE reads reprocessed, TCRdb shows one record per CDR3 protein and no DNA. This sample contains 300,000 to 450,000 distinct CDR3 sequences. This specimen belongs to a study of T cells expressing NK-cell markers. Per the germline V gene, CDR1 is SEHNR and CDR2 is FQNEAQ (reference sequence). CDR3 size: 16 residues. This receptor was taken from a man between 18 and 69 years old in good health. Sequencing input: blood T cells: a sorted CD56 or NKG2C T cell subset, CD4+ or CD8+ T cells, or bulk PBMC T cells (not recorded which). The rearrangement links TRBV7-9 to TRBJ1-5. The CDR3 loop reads CASSLYKGNSNQPQHF.